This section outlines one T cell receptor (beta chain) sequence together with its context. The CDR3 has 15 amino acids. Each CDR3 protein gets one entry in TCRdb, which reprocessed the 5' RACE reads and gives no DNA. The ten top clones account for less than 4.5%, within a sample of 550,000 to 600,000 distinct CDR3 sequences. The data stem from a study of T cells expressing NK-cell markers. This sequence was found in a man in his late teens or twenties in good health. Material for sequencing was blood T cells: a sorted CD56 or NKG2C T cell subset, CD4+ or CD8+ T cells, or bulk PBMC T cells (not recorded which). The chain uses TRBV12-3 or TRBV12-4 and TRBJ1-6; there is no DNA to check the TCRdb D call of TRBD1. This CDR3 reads CASSLGGARNSPLHF.